Listed here is a single T cell receptor beta chain. TCRdb's table, derived via immunoSEQ multiplex PCR, lists solely in-frame clones and lacks some. This table holds approximately 440,000 clones, roughly 87% found once. The study assigned cohorts using participant-reported clinical history. Resolution of symptoms, clearance, or two negative PCRs was present in recovered Cohort 3 donors. The data stem from a study of blood T cell repertoires in COVID-19. About the study: Specimens from acute and convalescent COVID-19 originated in the United States, Italy and Spain.

Germline lookup yields CDR1 MNHNS and CDR2 SASEGT. CDR3 length: 15 residues. Trimming pared 1 base from V and 0 bases from J, leaving 10 bases between. Sequencing input: PBMCs or T cells enriched from blood (not recorded which). This chain links TRBV6-1 with TRBJ2-7, with D tentatively TRBD1 (5 bases). The TCR originated in a man between 18 and 29 years old who had recovered from COVID-19. The CDR3 is CASSEVGLTSYEQYF. In nucleotides, the CDR3 is TGTGCCAGCAGTGAAGTGGGGCTGACCTCCTACGAGCAGTACTTC.